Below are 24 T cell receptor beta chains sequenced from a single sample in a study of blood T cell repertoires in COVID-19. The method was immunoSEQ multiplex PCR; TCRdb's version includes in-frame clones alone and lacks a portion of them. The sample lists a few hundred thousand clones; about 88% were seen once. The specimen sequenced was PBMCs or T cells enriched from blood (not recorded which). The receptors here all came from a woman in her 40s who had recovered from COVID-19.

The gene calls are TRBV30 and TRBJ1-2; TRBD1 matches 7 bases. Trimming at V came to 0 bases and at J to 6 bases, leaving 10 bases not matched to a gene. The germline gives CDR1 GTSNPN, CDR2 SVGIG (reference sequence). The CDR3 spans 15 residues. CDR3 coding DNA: TGTGCCTGGAGTGTGGGCCAGGGGGGTGAAAATGGCTACACCTTC. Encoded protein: CAWSVGQGGENGYTF.

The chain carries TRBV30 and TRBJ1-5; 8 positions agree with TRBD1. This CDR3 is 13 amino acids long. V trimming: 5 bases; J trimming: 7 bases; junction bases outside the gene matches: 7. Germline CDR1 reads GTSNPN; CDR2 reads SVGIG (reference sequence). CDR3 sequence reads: CAWGTGPKQPQHF. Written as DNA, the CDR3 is TGTGCCTGGGGGACAGGACCAAAACAGCCCCAGCATTTT.

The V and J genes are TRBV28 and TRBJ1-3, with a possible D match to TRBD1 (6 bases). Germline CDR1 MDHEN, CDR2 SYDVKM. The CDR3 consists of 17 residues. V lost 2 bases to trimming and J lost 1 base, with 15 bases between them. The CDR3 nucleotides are TGTGCCAGCAGTTTAATTCAAGGGACACTTTCTGGAAACACCATATATTTT. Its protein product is CASSLIQGTLSGNTIYF.

The CDR3 coding sequence is TGTGCCAGCAGCCAGCCTGGAGGGGCCAAAGCTTTCTTT. It encodes CASSQPGGAKAFF. J is TRBJ1-1 and V is TRBV7-9; TRBD1 is a possible D gene (5 bases). There are 13 residues in the CDR3. Deletions cut 5 bases from V and 9 bases from J, with 16 bases between. Germline lookup yields CDR1 SEHNR and CDR2 FQNEAQ (reference sequence). Full variable domain (missing parts from reference TRBV7-9 and TRBJ1-1): DTGVSQNPRHKITKRGQNVTFRCDPISEHNRLYWYRQTLGQGPEFLTYFQNEAQLEKSRLLSDRFSAERPKGSFSTLEIQRTEQGDSAMYLCASSQPGGAKAFFGQGTRLTVV.

DNA of the CDR3: TGTGCCAGCAGCATATTTCCGGGACTATCTGAAAAACTGTTTTTT. This sequence encodes CASSIFPGLSEKLFF. The chain employs TRBV11-3 and TRBJ1-4; maybe TRBD1 (5 bases). Germline V gene lookup returns CDR1 SGHNT and CDR2 YENEEA. The V and J ends lost 5 bases and 7 bases respectively, with 17 bases between them. The CDR3 extends over 15 amino acids. Drawing the rest from reference TRBV11-3 and TRBJ1-4, the complete variable domain is EAGVVQSPRYKIIEKKQPVAFWCNPISGHNTLYWYLQNLGQGPELLIRYENEEAVDDSQLPKDRFSAERLKGVDSTLKIQPAELGDSAVYLCASSIFPGLSEKLFFGSGTQLSVL.

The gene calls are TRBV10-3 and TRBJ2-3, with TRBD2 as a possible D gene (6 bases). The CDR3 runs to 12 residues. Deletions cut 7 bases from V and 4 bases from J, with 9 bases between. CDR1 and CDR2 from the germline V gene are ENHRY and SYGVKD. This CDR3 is CAIKGGADTQYF. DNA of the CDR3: TGTGCCATCAAGGGAGGTGCAGATACGCAGTATTTT.

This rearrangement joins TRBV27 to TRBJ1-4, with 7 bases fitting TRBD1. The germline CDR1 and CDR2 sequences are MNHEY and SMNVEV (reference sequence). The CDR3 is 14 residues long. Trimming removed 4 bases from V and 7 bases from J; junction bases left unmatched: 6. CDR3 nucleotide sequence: TGTGCCAGCAGTTCCCGGGACAGCATTGAAAAACTGTTTTTT. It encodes CASSSRDSIEKLFF.

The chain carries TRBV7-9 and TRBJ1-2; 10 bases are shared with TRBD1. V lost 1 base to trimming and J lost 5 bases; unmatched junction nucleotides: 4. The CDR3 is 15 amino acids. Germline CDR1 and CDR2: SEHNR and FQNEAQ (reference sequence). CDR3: CASSLGQGANYGYTF. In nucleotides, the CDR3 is TGTGCCAGCAGCTTAGGACAGGGGGCGAATTATGGCTACACCTTC. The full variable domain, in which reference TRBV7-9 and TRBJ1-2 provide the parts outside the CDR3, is DTGVSQNPRHKITKRGQNVTFRCDPISEHNRLYWYRQTLGQGPEFLTYFQNEAQLEKSRLLSDRFSAERPKGSFSTLEIQRTEQGDSAMYLCASSLGQGANYGYTFGSGTRLTVV.

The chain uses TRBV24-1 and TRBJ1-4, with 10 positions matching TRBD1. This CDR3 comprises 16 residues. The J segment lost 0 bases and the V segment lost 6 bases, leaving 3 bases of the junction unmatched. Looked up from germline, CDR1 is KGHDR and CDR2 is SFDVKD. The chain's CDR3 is CATSPGTGATNEKLFF. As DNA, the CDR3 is TGTGCCACCAGTCCCGGGACAGGGGCAACTAATGAAAAACTGTTTTTT.

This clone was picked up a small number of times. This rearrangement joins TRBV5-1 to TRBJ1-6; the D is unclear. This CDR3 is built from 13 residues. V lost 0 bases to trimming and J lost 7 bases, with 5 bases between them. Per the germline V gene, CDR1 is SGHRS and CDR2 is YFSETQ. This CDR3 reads CASSLGENSPLHF. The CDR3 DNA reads TGCGCCAGCAGCTTGGGGGAGAATTCACCCCTCCACTTT.

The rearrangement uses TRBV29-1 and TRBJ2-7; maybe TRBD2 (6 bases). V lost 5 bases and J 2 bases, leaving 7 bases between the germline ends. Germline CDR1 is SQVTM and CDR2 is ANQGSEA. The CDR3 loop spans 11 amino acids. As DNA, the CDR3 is TGCAGCGTTCGGGGGACCTACGAGCAGTACTTC. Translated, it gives CSVRGTYEQYF.

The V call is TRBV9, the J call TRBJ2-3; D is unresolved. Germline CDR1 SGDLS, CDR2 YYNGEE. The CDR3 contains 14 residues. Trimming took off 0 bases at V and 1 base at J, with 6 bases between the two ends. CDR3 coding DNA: TGTGCCAGCAGCGTAGGAGTCGGCACAGATACGCAGTATTTT. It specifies CASSVGVGTDTQYF.

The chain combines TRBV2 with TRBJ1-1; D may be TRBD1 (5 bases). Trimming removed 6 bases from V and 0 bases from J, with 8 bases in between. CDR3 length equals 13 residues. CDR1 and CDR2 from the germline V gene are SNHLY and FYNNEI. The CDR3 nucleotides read TGTGCCAGCAGCGGACACATGAACACTGAAGCTTTCTTT. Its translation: CASSGHMNTEAFF.

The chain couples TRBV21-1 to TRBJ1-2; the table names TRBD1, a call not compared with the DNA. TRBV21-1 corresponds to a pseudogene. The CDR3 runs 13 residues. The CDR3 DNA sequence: TGTGCCAGCAGCAGCCTAGGGGTCTATGGCTACACCTTC. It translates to CASSSLGVYGYTF.

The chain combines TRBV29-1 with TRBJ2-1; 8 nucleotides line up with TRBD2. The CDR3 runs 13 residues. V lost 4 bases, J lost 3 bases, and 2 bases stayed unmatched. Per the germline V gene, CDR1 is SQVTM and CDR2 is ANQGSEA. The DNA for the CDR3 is TGCAGCGTTGGACTAGCGTTCTACAATGAGCAGTTCTTC. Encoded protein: CSVGLAFYNEQFF.

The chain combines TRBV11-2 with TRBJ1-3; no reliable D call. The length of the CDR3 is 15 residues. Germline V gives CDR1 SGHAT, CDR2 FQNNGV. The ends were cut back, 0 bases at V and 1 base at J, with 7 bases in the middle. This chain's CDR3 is CASSLDRLSGNTIYF. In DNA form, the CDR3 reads TGTGCCAGCAGCTTAGACAGGTTATCTGGAAACACCATATATTTT.

Here the CDR3 reads CASSNAIYEQYF. The DNA for the CDR3 is TGTGCCAGTAGTAACGCGATATACGAGCAGTACTTC. The V and J genes are TRBV19 and TRBJ2-7; D uncertain. The CDR3 totals 12 residues. In germline, CDR1 is LNHDA, CDR2 SQIVND (reference sequence). V lost 4 bases to trimming and J lost 4 bases, with 8 bases between them.

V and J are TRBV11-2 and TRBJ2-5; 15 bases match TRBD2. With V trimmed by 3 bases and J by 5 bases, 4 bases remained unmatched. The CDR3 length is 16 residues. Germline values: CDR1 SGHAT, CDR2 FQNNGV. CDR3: CASSLGLAGGGETQYF. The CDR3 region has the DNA TGTGCCAGCAGCTTGGGACTAGCGGGAGGAGGGGAGACCCAGTACTTC. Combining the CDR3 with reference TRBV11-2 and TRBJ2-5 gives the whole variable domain EAGVAQSPRYKIIEKRQSVAFWCNPISGHATLYWYQQILGQGPKLLIQFQNNGVVDDSQLPKDRFSAERLKGVDSTLKIQPAKLEDSAVYLCASSLGLAGGGETQYFGPGTRLLVL.

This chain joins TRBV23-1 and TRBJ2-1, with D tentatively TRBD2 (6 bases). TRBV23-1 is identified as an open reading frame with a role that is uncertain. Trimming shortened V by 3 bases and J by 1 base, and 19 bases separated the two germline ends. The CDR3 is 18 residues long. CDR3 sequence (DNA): TGCGCCAGCAGTCAGCTTATTCCGGGGGTGGATTCCTACAATGAGCAGTTCTTC. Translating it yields CASSQLIPGVDSYNEQFF.

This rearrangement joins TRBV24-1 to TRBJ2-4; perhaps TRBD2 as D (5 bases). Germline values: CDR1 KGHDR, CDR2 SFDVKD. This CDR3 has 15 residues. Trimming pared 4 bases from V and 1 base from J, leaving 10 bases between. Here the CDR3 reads CATSESTGAKNIQYF. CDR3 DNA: TGTGCCACCAGTGAATCAACGGGGGCCAAAAACATTCAGTACTTC.

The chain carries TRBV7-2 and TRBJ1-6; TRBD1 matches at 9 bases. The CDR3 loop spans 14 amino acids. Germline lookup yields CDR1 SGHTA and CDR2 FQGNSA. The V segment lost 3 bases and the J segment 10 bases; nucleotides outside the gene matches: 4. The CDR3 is CASSLGQGRSPLHF. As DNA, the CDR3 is TGTGCCAGCAGCTTGGGACAGGGACGATCACCCCTCCACTTT.

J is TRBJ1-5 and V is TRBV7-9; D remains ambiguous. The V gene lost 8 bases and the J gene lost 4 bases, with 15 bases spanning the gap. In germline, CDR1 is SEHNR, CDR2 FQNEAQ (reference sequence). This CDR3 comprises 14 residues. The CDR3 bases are TGTGCCAGCGTCTCTGCGGGGTCAAATCAGCCCCAGCATTTT. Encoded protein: CASVSAGSNQPQHF. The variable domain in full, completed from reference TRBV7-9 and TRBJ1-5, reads DTGVSQNPRHKITKRGQNVTFRCDPISEHNRLYWYRQTLGQGPEFLTYFQNEAQLEKSRLLSDRFSAERPKGSFSTLEIQRTEQGDSAMYLCASVSAGSNQPQHFGDGTRLSIL.

DNA for the CDR3: TGTGCCACCCTTGTAGGGGGTGGCTACACCTTC. This codes for CATLVGGGYTF. The chain carries TRBV28 and TRBJ1-2, with a possible D match to TRBD1 (6 bases). Germline CDR1 reads MDHEN; CDR2 reads SYDVKM. The CDR3 covers 11 residues. V lost 10 bases and J lost 7, with 13 bases in between.

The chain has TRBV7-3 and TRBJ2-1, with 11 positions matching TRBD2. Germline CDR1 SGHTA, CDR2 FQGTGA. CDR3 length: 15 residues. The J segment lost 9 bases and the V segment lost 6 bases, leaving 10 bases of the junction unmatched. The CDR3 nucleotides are TGTGCCAGCAGTCTGGGTCGACTAGCGGGGAGTGAGCAGTTCTTC. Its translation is CASSLGRLAGSEQFF.